This TCR beta chain comes out of a study of blood T cell repertoires in COVID-19. Study details: Some COVID-19 samples were acute and others convalescent; all came from the United States, Italy and Spain. The cDNA or gDNA used as material had been derived from T cells, B-cell-depleted T cells, or PBMCs.

The germline V gene has CDR1 SNHLY and CDR2 FYNNEI. This CDR3 is 16 amino acids long. V was clipped by 0 bases and J by 3 bases; unmatched bases: 5. Authors' data handling: Nucleated cell number was recorded as an estimate derived from reference gene primer amplification. TCRdb keeps only in-frame clones here, not all; method: immunoSEQ multiplex PCR. V, J and clone size are taken as reported in that table, and D and trimming were inferred from the DNA itself. The profile shows about 49,000 clones, roughly 89% of them singletons. The source material was peripheral blood. V and J are TRBV2 and TRBJ1-3, with 7 bases matching TRBD1. The sequence came from an elderly man with acute or convalescent COVID-19. CDR3 sequence: CASSEATGSFGNTIYF. Here the CDR3 DNA reads TGTGCCAGCAGTGAAGCGACAGGGTCTTTTGGAAACACCATATATTTT.